Listed below are T cell receptor beta chains from one sample, sequenced in a study of OX40 agonist ivuxolimab in advanced cancers. Generated by immunoSEQ multiplex PCR, the TCRdb table keeps only in-frame clones and is missing some. The sample lists 75,000 to 100,000 clones, roughly 89% seen once, with over 0.4% in the top ten. The sample here was CD4+ or CD8+ T cells sorted from blood, taken in a trial of the OX40 agonist ivuxolimab. The receptor source for this set is an adult with an advanced solid tumor such as melanoma, head and neck, liver or kidney cancer. The conserved cysteine and the conserved F or W are not part of the CDR3 here. The D gene is left open where the match is weak.

j_call: TRBJ1-1
d_call: -
v_call: TRBV2
cdr3_aa: ASTRRGISAEAF

j_call: TRBJ1-6
d_call: -
v_call: TRBV6-6
cdr3_aa: ASSYSHNSPLH

j_call: TRBJ1-2
d_call: -
v_call: TRBV5-1
cdr3_aa: ASSSEPSALDGYT

j_call: TRBJ1-1
d_call: -
v_call: TRBV19
cdr3_aa: ASSHFGSSGDTEAF

j_call: TRBJ1-2
d_call: -
v_call: TRBV6-1
cdr3_aa: ASSDGGRWVNYGYT

j_call: TRBJ2-1
d_call: TRBD1
v_call: TRBV7-9
cdr3_aa: ASSQDRGFRNEQF

j_call: TRBJ1-2
d_call: -
v_call: TRBV4-3
cdr3_aa: ASSQDVFRGYT

j_call: TRBJ1-2
d_call: -
v_call: TRBV5-8
cdr3_aa: ASSPRVSGTRRLYNGYT

j_call: TRBJ2-7
d_call: TRBD1
v_call: TRBV7-9
cdr3_aa: ASSERGTAASYEQY

j_call: TRBJ1-1
d_call: -
v_call: TRBV6-6
cdr3_aa: ASRSGENTEAF

j_call: TRBJ1-1
d_call: TRBD1
v_call: TRBV28
cdr3_aa: ASRNDRTGLSQAF

j_call: TRBJ2-1
d_call: -
v_call: TRBV11-3
cdr3_aa: ASSDRLSGGAGNEQF

j_call: TRBJ2-7
d_call: -
v_call: TRBV7-2
cdr3_aa: ASSLTSLVEYEQY

j_call: TRBJ2-7
d_call: TRBD2
v_call: TRBV5-8
cdr3_aa: ASSWGEGRYEQY

j_call: TRBJ1-6
d_call: -
v_call: TRBV25-1
cdr3_aa: ASIGPGSSPLH

j_call: TRBJ1-6
d_call: -
v_call: TRBV10-1
cdr3_aa: ASSGGRANSPLH

j_call: TRBJ2-5
d_call: -
v_call: TRBV7-7
cdr3_aa: ASSIVREETQY

j_call: TRBJ1-2
d_call: -
v_call: TRBV5-5
cdr3_aa: ASSPAGGRLYGYT

j_call: TRBJ1-1
d_call: -
v_call: TRBV5-1
cdr3_aa: ASSLISGENEAF

j_call: TRBJ1-1
d_call: -
v_call: TRBV19
cdr3_aa: ASSGWGLMNTEAF

j_call: TRBJ2-7
d_call: -
v_call: TRBV6-1
cdr3_aa: ASGDEQY

j_call: TRBJ1-1
d_call: -
v_call: TRBV2
cdr3_aa: ASNEVKDTEAF

j_call: TRBJ2-3
d_call: -
v_call: TRBV2
cdr3_aa: ASTRLTTDTQY

j_call: TRBJ2-1
d_call: TRBD2
v_call: TRBV19
cdr3_aa: ASSISGGALNEQF

j_call: TRBJ1-2
d_call: -
v_call: TRBV20-1
cdr3_aa: SAPGTYGYT

j_call: TRBJ2-1
d_call: -
v_call: TRBV5-1
cdr3_aa: ASSLAGPDEQF

j_call: -
d_call: -
v_call: TRBV6-5
cdr3_aa: ASSCLQVTYEQY

j_call: TRBJ2-1
d_call: -
v_call: TRBV6-4
cdr3_aa: ASSKGGGFSYNEQF

j_call: TRBJ1-1
d_call: -
v_call: TRBV2
cdr3_aa: ASSPGPPNQAF

j_call: TRBJ2-1
d_call: TRBD1
v_call: TRBV29-1
cdr3_aa: SVGTGGSNNEQF

j_call: TRBJ2-5
d_call: -
v_call: TRBV19
cdr3_aa: ASSTAYQETQY

j_call: TRBJ1-2
d_call: -
v_call: TRBV6-5
cdr3_aa: ASSYSGAGFNYGYT

j_call: TRBJ1-1
d_call: -
v_call: TRBV2
cdr3_aa: ASKVGFEAF

j_call: TRBJ2-2
d_call: -
v_call: TRBV9
cdr3_aa: ASSVGSGRNTGELF

j_call: TRBJ2-5
d_call: -
v_call: TRBV7-2
cdr3_aa: ASSLRHSEETQY

j_call: TRBJ1-6
d_call: -
v_call: TRBV19
cdr3_aa: ASNNPWNSPLH